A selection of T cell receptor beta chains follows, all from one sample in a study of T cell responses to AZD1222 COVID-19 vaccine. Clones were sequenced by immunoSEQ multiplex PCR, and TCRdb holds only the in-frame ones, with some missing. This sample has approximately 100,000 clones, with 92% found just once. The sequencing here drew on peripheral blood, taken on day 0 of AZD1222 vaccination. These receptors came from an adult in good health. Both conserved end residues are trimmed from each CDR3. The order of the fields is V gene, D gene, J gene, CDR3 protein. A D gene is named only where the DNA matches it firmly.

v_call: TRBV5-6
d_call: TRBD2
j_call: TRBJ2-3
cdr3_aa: ASSASARGGLRRTDTQY

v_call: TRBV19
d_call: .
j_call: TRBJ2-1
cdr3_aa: ASSIGGGSYNEQF

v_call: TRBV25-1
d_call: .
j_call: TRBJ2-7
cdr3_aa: ASSEAGVGYEQY

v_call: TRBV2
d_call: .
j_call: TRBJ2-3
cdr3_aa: ASSEMGADTQY

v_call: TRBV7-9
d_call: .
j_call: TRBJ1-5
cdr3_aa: ASSLQDQPQH

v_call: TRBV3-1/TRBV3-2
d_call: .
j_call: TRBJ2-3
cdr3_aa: ASSQGPTDTQY

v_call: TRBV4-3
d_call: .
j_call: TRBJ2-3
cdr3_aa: ASSHPGEETDTQY

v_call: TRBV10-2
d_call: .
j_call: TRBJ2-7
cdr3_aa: ASIGDSYEQY

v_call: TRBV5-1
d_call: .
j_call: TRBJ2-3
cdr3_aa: ASRPEGTSTDTQY

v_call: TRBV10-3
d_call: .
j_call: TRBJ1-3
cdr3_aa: AIVSSGNTIY

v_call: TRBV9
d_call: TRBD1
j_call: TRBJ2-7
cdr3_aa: ASSYGQGPPYEQY

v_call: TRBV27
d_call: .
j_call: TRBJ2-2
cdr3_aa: ASSWLPGQNTGELF

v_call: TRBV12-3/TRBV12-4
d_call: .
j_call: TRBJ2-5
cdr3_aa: ASSFRQSETQY

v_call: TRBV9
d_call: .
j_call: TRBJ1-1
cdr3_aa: ASSGWGVGNTEAF

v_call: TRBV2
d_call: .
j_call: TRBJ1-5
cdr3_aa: ASNAENYQPQH

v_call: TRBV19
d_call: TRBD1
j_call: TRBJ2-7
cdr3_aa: ASSKGQVTIYEQY

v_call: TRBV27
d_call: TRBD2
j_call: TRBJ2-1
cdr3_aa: ASSKGLAGPYNEQF

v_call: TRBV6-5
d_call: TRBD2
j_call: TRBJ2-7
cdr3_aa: ASRSGLAGAYEQY

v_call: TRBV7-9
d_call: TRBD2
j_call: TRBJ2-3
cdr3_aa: ASSTGTTTDTQY

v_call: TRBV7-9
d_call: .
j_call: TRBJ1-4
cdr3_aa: ASREYGDTHEKLF

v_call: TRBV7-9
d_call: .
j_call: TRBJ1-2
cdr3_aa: ASSLADITNYGYT

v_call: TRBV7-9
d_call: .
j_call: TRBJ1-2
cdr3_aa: ASSPGTGGYT

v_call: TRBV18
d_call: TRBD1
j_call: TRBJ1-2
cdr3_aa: ASSPPGTGPYGYT

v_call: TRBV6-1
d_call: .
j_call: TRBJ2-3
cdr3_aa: ASSEVGRADTQY

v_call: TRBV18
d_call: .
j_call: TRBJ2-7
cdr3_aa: ASSPPTGSYEQY

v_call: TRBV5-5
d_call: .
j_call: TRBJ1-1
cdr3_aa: ASSFRDTEAF

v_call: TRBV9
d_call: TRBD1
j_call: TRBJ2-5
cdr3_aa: ASSVGVTGGTKTQY

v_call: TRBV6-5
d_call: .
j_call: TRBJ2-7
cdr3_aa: ASSPQSYEQY